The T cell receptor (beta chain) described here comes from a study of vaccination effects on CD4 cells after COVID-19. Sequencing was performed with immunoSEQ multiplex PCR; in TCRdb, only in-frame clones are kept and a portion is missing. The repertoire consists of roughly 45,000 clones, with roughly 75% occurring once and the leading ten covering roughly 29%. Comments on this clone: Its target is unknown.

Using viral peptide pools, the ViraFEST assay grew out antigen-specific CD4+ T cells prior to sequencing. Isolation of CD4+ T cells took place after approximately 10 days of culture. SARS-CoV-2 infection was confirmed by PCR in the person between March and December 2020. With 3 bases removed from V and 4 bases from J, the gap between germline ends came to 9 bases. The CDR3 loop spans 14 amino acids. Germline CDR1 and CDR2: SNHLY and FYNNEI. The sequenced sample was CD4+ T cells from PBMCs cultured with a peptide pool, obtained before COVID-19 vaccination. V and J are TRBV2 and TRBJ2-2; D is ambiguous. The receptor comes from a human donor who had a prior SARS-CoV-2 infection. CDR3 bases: TGTGCCAGCAGTGACACACAAATCACCGGGGAGCTGTTTTTT. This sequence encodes CASSDTQITGELFF.